The present T cell receptor (beta chain) was sequenced within a study of blood T cell repertoires in COVID-19. Generated by immunoSEQ multiplex PCR, the TCRdb table keeps only in-frame clones and is missing some. The sample has a few hundred thousand clones; approximately 88% are singletons. The junction had 7 bases not matched to a gene; V was cut back by 2 bases and J by 10 bases. CDR1 SGHDT and CDR2 YYEEEE come from the germline V gene. The CDR3 runs to 14 residues. This receptor was obtained from a woman in her 30s with COVID-19, enrolled during active disease. Sequencing was carried out using peripheral blood. The chain is built from TRBV5-6 and TRBJ1-4, with 8 bases lining up with TRBD1. CDR3 sequence reads: CASSLQGVPSKLFF. The CDR3, as DNA: TGTGCCAGCAGCTTACAGGGGGTCCCTTCAAAACTGTTTTTT.